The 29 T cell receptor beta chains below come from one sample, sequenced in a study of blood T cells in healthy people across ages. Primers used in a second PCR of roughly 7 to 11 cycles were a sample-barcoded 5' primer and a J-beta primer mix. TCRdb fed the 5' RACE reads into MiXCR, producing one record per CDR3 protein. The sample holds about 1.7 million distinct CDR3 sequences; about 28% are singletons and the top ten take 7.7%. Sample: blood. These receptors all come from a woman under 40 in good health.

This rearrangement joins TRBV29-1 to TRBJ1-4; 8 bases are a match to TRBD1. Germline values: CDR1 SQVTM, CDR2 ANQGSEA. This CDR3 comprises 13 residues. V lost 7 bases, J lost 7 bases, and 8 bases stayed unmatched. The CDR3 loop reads CSGSGTGLEKLFF. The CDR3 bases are TGCAGCGGCTCCGGGACAGGACTTGAAAAACTGTTTTTT.

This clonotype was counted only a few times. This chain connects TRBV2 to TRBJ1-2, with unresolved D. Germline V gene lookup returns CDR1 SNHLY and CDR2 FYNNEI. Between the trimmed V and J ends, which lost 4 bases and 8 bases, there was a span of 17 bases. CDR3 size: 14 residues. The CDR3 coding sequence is TGTGCCAGCAGTGTAGACCCAAACTCGGGAGGCTACACCTTC. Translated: CASSVDPNSGGYTF.

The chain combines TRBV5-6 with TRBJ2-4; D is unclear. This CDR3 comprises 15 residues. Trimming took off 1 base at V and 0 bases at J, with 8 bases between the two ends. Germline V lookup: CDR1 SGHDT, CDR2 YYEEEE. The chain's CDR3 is CASSLNPVAKNIQYF. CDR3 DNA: TGTGCCAGCAGCTTGAACCCGGTAGCCAAAAACATTCAGTACTTC.

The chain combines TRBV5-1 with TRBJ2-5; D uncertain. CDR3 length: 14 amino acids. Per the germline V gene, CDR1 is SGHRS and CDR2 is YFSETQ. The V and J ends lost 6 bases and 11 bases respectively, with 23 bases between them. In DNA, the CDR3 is TGCGCCAGCAAAAGCCGGGCGTCAGAGAATGAGCAGTACTTC. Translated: CASKSRASENEQYF.

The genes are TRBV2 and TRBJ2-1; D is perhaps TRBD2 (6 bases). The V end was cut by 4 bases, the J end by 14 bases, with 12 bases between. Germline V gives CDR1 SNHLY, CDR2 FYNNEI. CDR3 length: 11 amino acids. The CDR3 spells CASSGPEGKFF. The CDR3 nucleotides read TGTGCCAGCAGTGGACCGGAGGGGAAGTTCTTC.

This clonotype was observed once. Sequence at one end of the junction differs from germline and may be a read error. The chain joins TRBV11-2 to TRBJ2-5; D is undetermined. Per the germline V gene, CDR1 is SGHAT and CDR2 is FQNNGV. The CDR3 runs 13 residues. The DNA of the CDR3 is TGTGCCGGCAGCCCAACGGACCAAGAGACCCAGTACTTC. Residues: CAGSPTDQETQYF.

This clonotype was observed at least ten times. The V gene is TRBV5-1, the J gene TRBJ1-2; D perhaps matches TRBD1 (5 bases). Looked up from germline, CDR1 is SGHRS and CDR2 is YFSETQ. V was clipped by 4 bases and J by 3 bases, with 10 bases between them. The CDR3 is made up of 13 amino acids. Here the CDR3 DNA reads TGCGCCAGCAGCCAAGACAGTCACTATGGCTACACCTTC. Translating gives CASSQDSHYGYTF.

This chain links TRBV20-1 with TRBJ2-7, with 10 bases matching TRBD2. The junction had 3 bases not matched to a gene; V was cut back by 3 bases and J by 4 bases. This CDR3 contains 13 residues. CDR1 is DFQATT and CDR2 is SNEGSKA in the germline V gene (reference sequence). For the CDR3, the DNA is TGCAGTGCTAGTCGTAGCGGGAGGTACGAGCAGTACTTC. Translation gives CSASRSGRYEQYF.

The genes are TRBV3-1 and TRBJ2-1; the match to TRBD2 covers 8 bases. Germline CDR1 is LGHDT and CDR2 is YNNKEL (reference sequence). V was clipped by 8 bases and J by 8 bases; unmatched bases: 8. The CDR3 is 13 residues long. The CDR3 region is CASAGTSRHEQFF. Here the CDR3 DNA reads TGTGCCAGCGCCGGGACTAGTAGACATGAGCAGTTCTTC.

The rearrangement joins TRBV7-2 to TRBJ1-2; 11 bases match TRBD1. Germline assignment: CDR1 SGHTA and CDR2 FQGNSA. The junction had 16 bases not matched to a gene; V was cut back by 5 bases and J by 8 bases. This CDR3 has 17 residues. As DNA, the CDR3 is TGTGCCAGCAGCGCCGGGACAGGGGGTCGGTGGTCTATCGGCTACACCTTC. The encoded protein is CASSAGTGGRWSIGYTF.

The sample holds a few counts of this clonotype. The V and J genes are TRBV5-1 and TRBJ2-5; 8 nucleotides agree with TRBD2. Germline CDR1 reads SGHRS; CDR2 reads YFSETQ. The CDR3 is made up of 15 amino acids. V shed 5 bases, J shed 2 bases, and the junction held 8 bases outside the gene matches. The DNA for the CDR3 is TGCGCCAGCAGGGAAGCGGGGGCCTATCAAGAGACCCAGTACTTC. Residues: CASREAGAYQETQYF.

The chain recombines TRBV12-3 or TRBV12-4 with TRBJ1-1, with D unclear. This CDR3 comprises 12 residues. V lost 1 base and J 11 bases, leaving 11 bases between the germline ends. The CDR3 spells CASSLGTVAAFF. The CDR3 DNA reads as TGTGCCAGCAGTTTAGGTACGGTCGCCGCTTTCTTT.

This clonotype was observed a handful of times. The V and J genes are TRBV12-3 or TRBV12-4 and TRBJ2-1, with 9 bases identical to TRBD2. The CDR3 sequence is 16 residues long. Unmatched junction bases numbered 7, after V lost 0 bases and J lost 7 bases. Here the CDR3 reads CASSLARVAGENEQFF. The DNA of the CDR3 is TGTGCCAGCAGTTTAGCGCGAGTAGCGGGGGAGAATGAGCAGTTCTTC.

Written as DNA, the CDR3 is TGTGCCAGCAGCATGGACAGGGCAGATACGCAGTATTTT. Protein product: CASSMDRADTQYF. The V and J genes are TRBV7-3 and TRBJ2-3, with 8 nucleotides matching TRBD1. CDR1 SGHTA and CDR2 FQGTGA come from the germline V gene. Germline trimming cut 5 bases from V and 4 bases from J; bases unmatched to any gene: 2. This CDR3 has 13 amino acids.

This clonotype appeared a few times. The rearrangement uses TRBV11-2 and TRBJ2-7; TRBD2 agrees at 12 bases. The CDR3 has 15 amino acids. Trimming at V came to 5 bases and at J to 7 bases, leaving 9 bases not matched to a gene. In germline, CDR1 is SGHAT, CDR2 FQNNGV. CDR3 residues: CASSLGTSGLVEQYF. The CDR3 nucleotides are TGTGCCAGCAGCCTCGGGACTAGCGGGTTGGTAGAGCAGTACTTC.

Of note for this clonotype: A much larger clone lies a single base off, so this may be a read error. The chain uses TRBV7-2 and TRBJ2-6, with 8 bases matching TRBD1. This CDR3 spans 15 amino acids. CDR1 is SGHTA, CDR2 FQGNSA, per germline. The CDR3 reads CASSPGPQGANVRTF. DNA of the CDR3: TGTGCCAGCAGCCCGGGGCCTCAGGGGGCCAACGTCCGGACTTTC. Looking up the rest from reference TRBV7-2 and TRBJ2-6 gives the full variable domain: GAGVSQSPSNKVTEKGKDVELRCDPISGHTALYWYRQSLGQGLEFLIYFQGNSAPDKSGLPSDRFSAERTGGSVSTLTIQRTQQEDSAVYLCASSPGPQGANVRTFGAGSRLTVL.

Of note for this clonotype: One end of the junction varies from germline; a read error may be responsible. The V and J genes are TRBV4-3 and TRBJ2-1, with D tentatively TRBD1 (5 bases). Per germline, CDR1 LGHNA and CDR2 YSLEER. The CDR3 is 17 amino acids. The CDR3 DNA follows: TGCGCCAACAGCCAAGATAGGGGTGAGCATTTGAACAATGAGCAGTTTTTC. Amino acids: CANSQDRGEHLNNEQFF.

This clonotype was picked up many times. CDR3 region: CASSLPGLAGEQYF. DNA for the CDR3: TGTGCCAGCAGCTTGCCGGGACTAGCTGGGGAGCAGTACTTC. V gene TRBV7-2 combines with J gene TRBJ2-7; TRBD2 agrees at 9 bases. CDR1 is SGHTA and CDR2 is FQGNSA in the germline V gene. This CDR3 has 14 amino acids. J gave up 7 bases and V 3 bases, and 7 bases lay outside the gene matches. The variable domain in full, completed from reference TRBV7-2 and TRBJ2-7, reads GAGVSQSPSNKVTEKGKDVELRCDPISGHTALYWYRQSLGQGLEFLIYFQGNSAPDKSGLPSDRFSAERTGGSVSTLTIQRTQQEDSAVYLCASSLPGLAGEQYFGPGTRLTVT.

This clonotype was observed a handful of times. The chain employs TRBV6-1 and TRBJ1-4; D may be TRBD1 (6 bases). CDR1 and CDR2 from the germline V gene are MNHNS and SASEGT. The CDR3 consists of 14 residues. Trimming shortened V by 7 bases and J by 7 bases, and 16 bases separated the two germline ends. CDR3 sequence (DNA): TGTGCCAGCACCGATCCAGGGGCTGGTGAAAAACTGTTTTTT. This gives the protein CASTDPGAGEKLFF.

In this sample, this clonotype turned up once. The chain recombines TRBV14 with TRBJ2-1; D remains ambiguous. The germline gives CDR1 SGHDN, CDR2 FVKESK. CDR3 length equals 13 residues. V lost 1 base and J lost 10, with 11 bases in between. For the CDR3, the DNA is TGTGCCAGCAGCCAAGGCGTCATTCAGGAGCAGTTCTTC. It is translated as CASSQGVIQEQFF.

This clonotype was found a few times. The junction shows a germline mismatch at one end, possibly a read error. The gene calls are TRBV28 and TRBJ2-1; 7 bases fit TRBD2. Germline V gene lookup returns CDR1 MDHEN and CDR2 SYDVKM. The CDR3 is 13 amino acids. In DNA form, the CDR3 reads TGTGCCTGCAGCCAAACGGGGGGAGAGACCCAGTTCTTC. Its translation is CACSQTGGETQFF.

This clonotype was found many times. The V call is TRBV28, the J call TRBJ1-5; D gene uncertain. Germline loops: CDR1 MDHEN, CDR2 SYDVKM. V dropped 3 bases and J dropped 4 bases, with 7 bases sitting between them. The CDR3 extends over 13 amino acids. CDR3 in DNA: TGTGCCAGCAGTTTTGCGGTTAATCAGCCCCAGCATTTT. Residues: CASSFAVNQPQHF.

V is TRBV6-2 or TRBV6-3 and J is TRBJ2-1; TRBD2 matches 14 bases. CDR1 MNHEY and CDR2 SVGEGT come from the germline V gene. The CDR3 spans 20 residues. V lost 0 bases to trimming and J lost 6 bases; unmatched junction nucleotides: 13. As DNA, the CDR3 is TGTGCCAGCAGTTACTCGTTGGATAGGACTAGCGGGAGGACACTCAATGAGCAGTTCTTC. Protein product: CASSYSLDRTSGRTLNEQFF.

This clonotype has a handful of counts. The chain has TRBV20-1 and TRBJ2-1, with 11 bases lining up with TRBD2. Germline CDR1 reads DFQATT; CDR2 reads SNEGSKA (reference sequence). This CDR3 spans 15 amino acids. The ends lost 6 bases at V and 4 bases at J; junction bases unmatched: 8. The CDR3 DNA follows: TGCAGTGCCGCAACCGGGACTAGCGGTTACAATGAGCAGTTCTTC. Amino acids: CSAATGTSGYNEQFF.

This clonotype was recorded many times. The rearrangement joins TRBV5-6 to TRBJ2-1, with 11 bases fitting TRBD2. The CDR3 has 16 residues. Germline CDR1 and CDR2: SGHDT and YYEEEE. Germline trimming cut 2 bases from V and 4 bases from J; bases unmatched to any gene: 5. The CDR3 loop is CASSLIGTSGYNEQFF. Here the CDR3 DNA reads TGTGCCAGCAGCTTAATCGGGACTAGCGGATACAATGAGCAGTTCTTC.

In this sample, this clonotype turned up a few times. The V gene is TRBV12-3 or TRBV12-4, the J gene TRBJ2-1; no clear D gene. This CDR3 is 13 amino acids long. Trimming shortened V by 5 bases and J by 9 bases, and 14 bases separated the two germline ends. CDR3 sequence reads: CASSAPVGGEQFF. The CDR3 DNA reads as TGTGCCAGCAGTGCCCCGGTGGGCGGTGAGCAGTTCTTC.

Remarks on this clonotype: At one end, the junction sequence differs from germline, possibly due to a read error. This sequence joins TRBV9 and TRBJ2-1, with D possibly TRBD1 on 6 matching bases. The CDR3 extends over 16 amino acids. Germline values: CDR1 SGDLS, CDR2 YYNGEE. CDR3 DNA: TGTACCAGCAGCGACCGAGGGGGAGCGGAATACAATGAGCAGTTCTTC. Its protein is CTSSDRGGAEYNEQFF.

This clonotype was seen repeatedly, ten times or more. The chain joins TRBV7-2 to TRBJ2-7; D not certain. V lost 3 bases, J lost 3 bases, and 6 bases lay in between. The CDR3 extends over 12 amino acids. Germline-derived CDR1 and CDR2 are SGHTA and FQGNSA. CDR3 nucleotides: TGTGCCAGCAGCTTTCCCTTCTACGAGCAGTACTTC. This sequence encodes CASSFPFYEQYF.

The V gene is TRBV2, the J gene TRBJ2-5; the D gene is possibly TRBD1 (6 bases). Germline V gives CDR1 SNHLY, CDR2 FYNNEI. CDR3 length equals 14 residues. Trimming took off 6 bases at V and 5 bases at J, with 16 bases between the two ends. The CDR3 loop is CASSMGAVAETQYF. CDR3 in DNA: TGTGCCAGCAGCATGGGGGCGGTGGCCGAGACCCAGTACTTC.